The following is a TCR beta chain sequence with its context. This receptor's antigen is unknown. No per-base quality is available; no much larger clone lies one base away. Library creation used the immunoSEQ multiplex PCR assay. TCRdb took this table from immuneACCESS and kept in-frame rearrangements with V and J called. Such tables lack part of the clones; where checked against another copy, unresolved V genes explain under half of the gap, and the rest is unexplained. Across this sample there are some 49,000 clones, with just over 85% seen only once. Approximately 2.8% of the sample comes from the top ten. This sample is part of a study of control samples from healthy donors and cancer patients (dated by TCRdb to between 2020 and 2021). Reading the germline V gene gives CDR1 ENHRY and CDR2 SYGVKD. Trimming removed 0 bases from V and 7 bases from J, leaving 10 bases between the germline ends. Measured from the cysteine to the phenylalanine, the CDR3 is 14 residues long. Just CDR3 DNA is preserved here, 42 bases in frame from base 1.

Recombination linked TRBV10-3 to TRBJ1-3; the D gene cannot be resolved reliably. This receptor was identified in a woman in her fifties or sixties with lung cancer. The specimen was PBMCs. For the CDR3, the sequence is CAISESRKENTIYF. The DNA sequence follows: TGTGCCATCAGTGAGTCGAGAAAGGAGAACACCATATATTTT.